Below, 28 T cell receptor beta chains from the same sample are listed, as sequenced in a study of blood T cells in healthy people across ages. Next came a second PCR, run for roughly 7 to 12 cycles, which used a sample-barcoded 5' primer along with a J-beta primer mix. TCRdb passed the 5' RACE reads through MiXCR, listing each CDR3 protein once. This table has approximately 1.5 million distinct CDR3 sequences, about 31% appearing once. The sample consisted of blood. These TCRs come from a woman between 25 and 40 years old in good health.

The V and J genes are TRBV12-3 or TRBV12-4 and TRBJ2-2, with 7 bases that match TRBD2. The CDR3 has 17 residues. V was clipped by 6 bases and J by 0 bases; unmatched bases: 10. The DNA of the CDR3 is TGTGCCAGCAGCCCGCAGCCCCTAGCGGCGAACACCGGGGAGCTGTTTTTT. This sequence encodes CASSPQPLAANTGELFF.

This chain's CDR3 is CASSRRLDSPLHF. The CDR3 bases are TGTGCCAGCAGCCGTCGGCTTGATTCACCCCTCCACTTT. V is TRBV27 and J is TRBJ1-6; D remains ambiguous. The germline CDR1 and CDR2 sequences are MNHEY and SMNVEV (reference sequence). This CDR3 spans 13 amino acids. V shed 6 bases and J shed 8 bases, with 11 bases lying between them.

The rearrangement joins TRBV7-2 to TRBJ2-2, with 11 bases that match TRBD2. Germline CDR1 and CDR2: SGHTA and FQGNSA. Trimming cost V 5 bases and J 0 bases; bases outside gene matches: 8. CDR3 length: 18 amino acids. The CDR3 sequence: CASSTTSGRGANTGELFF. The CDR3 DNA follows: TGTGCCAGCAGCACAACTAGCGGGAGAGGGGCGAACACCGGGGAGCTGTTTTTT.

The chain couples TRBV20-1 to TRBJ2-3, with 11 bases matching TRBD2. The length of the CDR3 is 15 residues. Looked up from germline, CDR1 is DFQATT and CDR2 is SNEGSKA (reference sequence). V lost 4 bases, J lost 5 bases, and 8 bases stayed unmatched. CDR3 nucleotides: TGCAGTGCTATCGATAGCGGGAGGGCCCAAGATACGCAGTATTTT. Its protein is CSAIDSGRAQDTQYF.

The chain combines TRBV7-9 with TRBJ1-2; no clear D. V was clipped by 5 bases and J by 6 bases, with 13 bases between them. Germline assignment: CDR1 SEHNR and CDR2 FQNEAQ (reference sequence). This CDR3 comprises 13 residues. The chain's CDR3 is CASSHPLHHGYTF. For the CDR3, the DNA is TGTGCCAGCAGCCATCCCTTACACCATGGCTACACCTTC.

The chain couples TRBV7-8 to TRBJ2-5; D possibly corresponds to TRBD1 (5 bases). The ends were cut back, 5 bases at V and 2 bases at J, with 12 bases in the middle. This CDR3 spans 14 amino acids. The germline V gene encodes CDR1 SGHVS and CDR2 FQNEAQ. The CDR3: CASSAPDTQETQYF. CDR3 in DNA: TGTGCCAGCAGCGCCCCGGACACACAAGAGACCCAGTACTTC.

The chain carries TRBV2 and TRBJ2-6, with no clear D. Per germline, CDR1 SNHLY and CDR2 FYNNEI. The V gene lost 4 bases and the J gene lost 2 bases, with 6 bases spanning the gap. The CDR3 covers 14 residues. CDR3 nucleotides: TGTGCCAGCAGTGTAACAACTGGGGCCAACGTCCTGACTTTC. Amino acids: CASSVTTGANVLTF.

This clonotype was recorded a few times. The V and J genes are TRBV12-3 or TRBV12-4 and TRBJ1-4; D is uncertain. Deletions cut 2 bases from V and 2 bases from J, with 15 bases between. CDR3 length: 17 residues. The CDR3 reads CASSLTGLRETNEKLFF. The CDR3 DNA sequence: TGTGCCAGCAGTTTAACGGGGTTGAGGGAGACTAATGAAAAACTGTTTTTT.

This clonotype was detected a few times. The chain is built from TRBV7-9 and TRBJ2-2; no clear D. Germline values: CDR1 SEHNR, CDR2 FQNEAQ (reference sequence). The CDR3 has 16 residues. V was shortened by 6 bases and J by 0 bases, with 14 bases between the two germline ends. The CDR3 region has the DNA TGTGCCAGCAGTCAGAGTTCGAAATCGAACACCGGGGAGCTGTTTTTT. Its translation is CASSQSSKSNTGELFF.

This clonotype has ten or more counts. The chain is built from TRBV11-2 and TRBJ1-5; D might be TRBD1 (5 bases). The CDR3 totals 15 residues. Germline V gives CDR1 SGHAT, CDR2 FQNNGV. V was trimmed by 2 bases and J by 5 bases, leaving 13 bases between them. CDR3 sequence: CASSLTGARDQPQHF. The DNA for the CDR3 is TGTGCCAGCAGCTTAACCGGGGCGAGGGATCAGCCCCAGCATTTT.

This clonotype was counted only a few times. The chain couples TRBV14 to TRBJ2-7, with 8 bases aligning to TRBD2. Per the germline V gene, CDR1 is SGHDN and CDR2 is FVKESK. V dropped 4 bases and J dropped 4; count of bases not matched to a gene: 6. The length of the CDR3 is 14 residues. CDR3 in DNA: TGTGCCAGCAGCCGTTCGGGACTAGAATACGAGCAGTACTTC. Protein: CASSRSGLEYEQYF.

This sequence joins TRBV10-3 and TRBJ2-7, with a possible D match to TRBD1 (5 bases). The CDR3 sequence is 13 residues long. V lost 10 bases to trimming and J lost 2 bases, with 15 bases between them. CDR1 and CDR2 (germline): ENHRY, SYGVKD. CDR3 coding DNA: TGTGCCACCCAGGGCCTTATACCCTACGAGCAGTACTTC. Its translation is CATQGLIPYEQYF.

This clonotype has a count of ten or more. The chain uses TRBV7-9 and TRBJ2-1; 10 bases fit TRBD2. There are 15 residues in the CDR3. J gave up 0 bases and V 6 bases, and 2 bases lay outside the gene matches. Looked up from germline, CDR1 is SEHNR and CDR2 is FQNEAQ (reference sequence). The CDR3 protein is CASRPSGSSYNEQFF. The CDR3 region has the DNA TGTGCCAGCAGACCTAGCGGGAGCTCCTACAATGAGCAGTTCTTC.

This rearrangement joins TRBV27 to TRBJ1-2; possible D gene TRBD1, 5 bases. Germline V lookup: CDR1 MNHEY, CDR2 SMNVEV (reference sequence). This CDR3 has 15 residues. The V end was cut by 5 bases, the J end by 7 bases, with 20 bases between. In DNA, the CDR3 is TGTGCCAGCAGTGCCACCCGGGGACTCGGAGGTGGCTACACCTTC. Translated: CASSATRGLGGGYTF.

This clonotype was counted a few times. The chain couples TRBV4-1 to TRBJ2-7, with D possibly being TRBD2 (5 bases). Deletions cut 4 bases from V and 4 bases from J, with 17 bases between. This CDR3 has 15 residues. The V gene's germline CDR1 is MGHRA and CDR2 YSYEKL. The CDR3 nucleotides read TGCGCCAGCAGCCTTGAGGGTGAGAGAGGGTACGAGCAGTACTTC. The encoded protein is CASSLEGERGYEQYF.

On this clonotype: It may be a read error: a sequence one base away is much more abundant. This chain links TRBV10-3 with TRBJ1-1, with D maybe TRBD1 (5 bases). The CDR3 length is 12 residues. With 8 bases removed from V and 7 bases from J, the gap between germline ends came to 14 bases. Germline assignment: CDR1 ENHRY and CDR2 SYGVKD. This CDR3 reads CAIADVGHEAFF. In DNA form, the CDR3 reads TGTGCCATCGCGGACGTGGGGCATGAAGCTTTCTTT.

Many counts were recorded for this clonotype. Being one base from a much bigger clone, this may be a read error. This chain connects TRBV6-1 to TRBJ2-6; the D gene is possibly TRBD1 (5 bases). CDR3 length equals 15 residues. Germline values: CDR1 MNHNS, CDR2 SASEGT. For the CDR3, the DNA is TGTGCCAGCAGGATAGACTCCTCTGGGGCCAACGTCCGGACTTTC. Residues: CASRIDSSGANVRTF.

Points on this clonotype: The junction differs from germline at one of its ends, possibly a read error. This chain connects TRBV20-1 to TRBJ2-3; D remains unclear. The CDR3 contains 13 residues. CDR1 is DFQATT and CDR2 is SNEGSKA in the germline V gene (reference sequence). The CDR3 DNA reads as TGCAGTGCTACAAATGGGGATACAGATATGCAGTATTTT. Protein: CSATNGDTDMQYF.

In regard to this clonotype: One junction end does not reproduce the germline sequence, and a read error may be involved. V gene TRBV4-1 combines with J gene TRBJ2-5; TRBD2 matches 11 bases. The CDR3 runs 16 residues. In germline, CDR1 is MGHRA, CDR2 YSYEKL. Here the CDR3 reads CAGSHGSTSGRVTQYF. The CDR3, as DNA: TGCGCCGGCAGCCACGGATCCACTAGCGGGAGAGTGACCCAGTACTTC.

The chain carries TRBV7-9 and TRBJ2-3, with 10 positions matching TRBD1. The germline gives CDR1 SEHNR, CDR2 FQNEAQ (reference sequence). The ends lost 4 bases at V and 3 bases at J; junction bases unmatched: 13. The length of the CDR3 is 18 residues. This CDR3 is CASSSSTIRDRGTDTQYF. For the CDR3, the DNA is TGTGCCAGCAGCTCTTCAACAATCCGGGACAGGGGTACAGATACGCAGTATTTT. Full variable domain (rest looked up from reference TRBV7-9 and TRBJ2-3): DTGVSQNPRHKITKRGQNVTFRCDPISEHNRLYWYRQTLGQGPEFLTYFQNEAQLEKSRLLSDRFSAERPKGSFSTLEIQRTEQGDSAMYLCASSSSTIRDRGTDTQYFGPGTRLTVL.

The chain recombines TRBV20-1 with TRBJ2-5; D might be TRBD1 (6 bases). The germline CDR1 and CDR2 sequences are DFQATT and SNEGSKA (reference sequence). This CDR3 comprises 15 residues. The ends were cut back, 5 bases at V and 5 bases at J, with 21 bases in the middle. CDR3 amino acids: CSAAIPRGSRETQYF. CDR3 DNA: TGCAGTGCTGCTATACCCAGGGGATCCCGGGAGACCCAGTACTTC.

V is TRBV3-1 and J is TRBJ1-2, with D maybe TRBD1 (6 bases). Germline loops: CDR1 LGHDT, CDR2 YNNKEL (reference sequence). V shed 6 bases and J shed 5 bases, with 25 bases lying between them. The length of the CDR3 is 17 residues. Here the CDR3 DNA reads TGTGCCAGCAGAGATTCCGGGACATTATCGTCCCTATATGGCTACACCTTC. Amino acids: CASRDSGTLSSLYGYTF.

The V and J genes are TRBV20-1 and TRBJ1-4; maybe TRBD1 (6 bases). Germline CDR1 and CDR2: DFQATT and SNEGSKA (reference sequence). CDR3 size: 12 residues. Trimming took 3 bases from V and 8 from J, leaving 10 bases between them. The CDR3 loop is CSARLGGEKLFF. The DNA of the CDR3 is TGCAGTGCTAGGTTGGGGGGCGAAAAACTGTTTTTT.

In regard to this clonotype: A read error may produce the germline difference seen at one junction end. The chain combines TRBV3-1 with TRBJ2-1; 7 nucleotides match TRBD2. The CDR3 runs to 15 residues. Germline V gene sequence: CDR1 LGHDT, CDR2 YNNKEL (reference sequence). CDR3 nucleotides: TGTGCCAGCAGCTTCTCGTGGGGGGGTGACAATGGGCAGTTCTTC. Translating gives CASSFSWGGDNGQFF.

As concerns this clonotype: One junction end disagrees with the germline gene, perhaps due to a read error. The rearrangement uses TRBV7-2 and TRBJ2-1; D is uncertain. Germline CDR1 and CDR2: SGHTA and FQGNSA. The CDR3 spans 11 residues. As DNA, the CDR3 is TGTGCCGGCAGCCCCCACAATGAGCAGTTCTTC. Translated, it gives CAGSPHNEQFF.

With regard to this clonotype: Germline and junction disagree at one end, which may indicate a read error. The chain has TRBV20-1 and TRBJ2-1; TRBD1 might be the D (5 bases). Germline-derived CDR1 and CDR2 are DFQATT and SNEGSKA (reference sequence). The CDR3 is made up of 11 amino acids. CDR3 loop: CSAIKGNERFF. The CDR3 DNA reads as TGCAGTGCTATAAAGGGGAATGAGCGGTTCTTC.

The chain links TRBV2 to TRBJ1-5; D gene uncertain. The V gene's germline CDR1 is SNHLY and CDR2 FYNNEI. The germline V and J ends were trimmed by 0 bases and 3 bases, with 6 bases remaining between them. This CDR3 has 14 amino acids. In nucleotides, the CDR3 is TGTGCCAGCAGTGAAGCCAGAGACAATCAGCCCCAGCATTTT. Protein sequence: CASSEARDNQPQHF.

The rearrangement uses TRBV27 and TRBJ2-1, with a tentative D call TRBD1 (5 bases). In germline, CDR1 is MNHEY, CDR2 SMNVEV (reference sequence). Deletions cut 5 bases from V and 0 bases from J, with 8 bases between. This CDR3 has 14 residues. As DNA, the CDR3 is TGTGCCAGCAGTCACAGGAGCTCCTACAATGAGCAGTTCTTC. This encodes CASSHRSSYNEQFF.